Listed below are T cell receptor beta chains from one sample, sequenced in a study of neurological immune-mediated disorders. TCRdb fed the 5' RACE reads into MiXCR, producing one record per CDR3 protein. Of around 49,000 distinct CDR3 sequences in the sample, around 13% are singletons; the top ten hold roughly 4.3%. Sequenced: PBMCs. The source is a male donor with HTLV-1-associated myelopathy (HAM/TSP). Each CDR3 is given with its conserved first and last residue. A D gene is named only where the DNA matches it firmly. Clone size appears in some rows only: once, few, many, or a class for an expanded clone.

CDR3 DNA	CDR3 protein	V gene	J gene	clone size	D gene
TGTGCCAGCAGCCACGGACTAGCGGGGGCCCTCTCCTACGAGCAGTACTTC	CASSHGLAGALSYEQYF	TRBV3-1	TRBJ2-7	many	TRBD2
TGTGCCAGCAGCTTAGACCCTCCCGGACGGTTCCCCACAGATACGCAGTATTTT	CASSLDPPGRFPTDTQYF	TRBV11-3	TRBJ2-3	-	-
TGTGCCAGCAGTTTAGAGAATCCTGAGAGAGGAGAGCAGTACTTC	CASSLENPERGEQYF	TRBV12-3/TRBV12-4	TRBJ2-7	many	-
TGTGCCAGCAGGCCAGACAGGGGTCCCCATCAGCCCCAGCATTTT	CASRPDRGPHQPQHF	TRBV12-3/TRBV12-4	TRBJ1-5	-	TRBD1
TGTGCCAGCAGTTTATTACCTGAGACCCAGTACTTC	CASSLLPETQYF	TRBV12-3/TRBV12-4	TRBJ2-5	medium-sized	-
TGCGCCAGCAGCTTGTCGGGGAGTGAGACCCAGTACTTC	CASSLSGSETQYF	TRBV5-1	TRBJ2-5	-	-
TGTGCCAGCAGCTTCCGGGGGATCAACACTGAAGCTTTCTTT	CASSFRGINTEAFF	TRBV5-6	TRBJ1-1	medium-sized	-
TGTGCCATCAGTGAAGGCTCCGGGACAGGGACTCAAGAGACCCAGTACTTC	CAISEGSGTGTQETQYF	TRBV10-3	TRBJ2-5	many	TRBD1
TGTGCCAGCAGTGGGACCACAGGCCTCTCTGGAAACACCATATATTTT	CASSGTTGLSGNTIYF	TRBV12-3/TRBV12-4	TRBJ1-3	many	-
TGTGCCAGCAGCCAGGGGAGAAACACCATATATTTT	CASSQGRNTIYF	TRBV7-2	TRBJ1-3	many	-
TGTGCCAGCAGTCCCTCGGGGTTAACACAATGGGCCCAGCATTTT	CASSPSGLTQWAQHF	TRBV27	TRBJ1-5	many	-
TGCGCCAGCAGCCATACGACAGGGTCCTACGAGCAGTACTTC	CASSHTTGSYEQYF	TRBV4-3	TRBJ2-7	-	TRBD1
TGTGCCAGCAGCTGGACAGGGGGGACCCAGTACTTC	CASSWTGGTQYF	TRBV7-2	TRBJ2-5	many	TRBD1
TGTGCCAGCAGCACCGGGACACAGAACACTGAAGCTTTCTTT	CASSTGTQNTEAFF	TRBV6-5	TRBJ1-1	many	-
TGTGCCAGCAGTTTACCTCCCGATAGGGTTTCACCCCTCCACTTT	CASSLPPDRVSPLHF	TRBV28	TRBJ1-6	many	-
TGTGCCAGCAGCAACGGTTGGGGGGGCAGGATCTATGGCTACACCTTC	CASSNGWGGRIYGYTF	TRBV21-1	TRBJ1-2	many	-
TGCAGTGCTAACCCGGGATCTAACACTGAAGCTTTCTTT	CSANPGSNTEAFF	TRBV20-1	TRBJ1-1	many	-
TGTGCCAGCAGCACCCTCTCCGGAGAGACCCAGTACTTC	CASSTLSGETQYF	TRBV7-2	TRBJ2-5	many	-